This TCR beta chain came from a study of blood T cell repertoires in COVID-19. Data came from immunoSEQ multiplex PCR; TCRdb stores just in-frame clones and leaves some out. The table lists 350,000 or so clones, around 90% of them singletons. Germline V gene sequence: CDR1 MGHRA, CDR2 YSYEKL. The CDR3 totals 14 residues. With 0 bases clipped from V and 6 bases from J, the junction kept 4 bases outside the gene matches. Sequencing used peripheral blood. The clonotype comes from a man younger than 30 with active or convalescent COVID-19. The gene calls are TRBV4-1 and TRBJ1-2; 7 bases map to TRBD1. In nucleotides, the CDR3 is TGCGCCAGCAGCCAAGAGAGAGGGGGCGATGGCTACACCTTC. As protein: CASSQERGGDGYTF.